This is a list of T cell receptor beta chains from one sample in a study of memory CD4+ T cells and cytomegalovirus serostatus. TCRdb's copy holds only in-frame clones and misses some; the assay was immunoSEQ multiplex PCR. The sample carries about 50,000 clones, roughly 78% recorded once. Sample: memory CD4+ T cells from blood. The receptor set was obtained from an adult in good health and CMV-seronegative. The CDR3 runs from the conserved cysteine through the conserved F or W. Each record gives: V gene, J gene, D gene, clone size, CDR3 protein, CDR3 DNA. The D gene is left open where the match is weak. Clone sizes are given selectively: once, few, many, or a class where the clone is expanded.

TRBV19	TRBJ1-2	NA	NA	CASNDASYGYTF	TGTGCCAGTAATGATGCCTCCTATGGCTACACCTTC
TRBV5-1	TRBJ1-1	TRBD1	NA	CASMMTGANTEAFF	TGCGCCAGCATGATGACAGGGGCGAACACTGAAGCTTTCTTT
TRBV7-9	TRBJ2-2	NA	NA	CASHLSSSGTGELFF	TGTGCCAGCCACCTGAGCAGTAGCGGCACCGGGGAGCTGTTTTTT
TRBV27	TRBJ2-1	NA	once	CASSLERPRNEQFF	TGTGCCAGCAGTCTGGAGCGGCCTCGGAATGAGCAGTTCTTC
TRBV7-6	TRBJ1-6	TRBD1	NA	CASSLARDRASPLHF	TGTGCCAGCAGCTTAGCACGGGACAGGGCTTCACCCCTCCACTTT
TRBV28	TRBJ2-1	TRBD2	NA	CASSNPRTSGSYNEQFF	TGTGCCAGCAGTAATCCGCGGACTAGCGGCTCCTACAATGAGCAGTTCTTC
TRBV5-4	TRBJ2-7	TRBD2	once	CASSSGTSGRPEQYF	TGTGCCAGCAGCTCGGGGACTAGCGGGAGGCCTGAGCAGTACTTC
TRBV5-1	TRBJ1-1	NA	NA	CASSFEAMNTEAFF	TGCGCCAGCAGCTTTGAAGCTATGAACACTGAAGCTTTCTTT
TRBV11-1	TRBJ1-3	NA	once	CASSSGFGNTIYF	TGTGCCAGCAGCTCGGGATTTGGAAACACCATATATTTT
TRBV6-1	TRBJ1-1	TRBD1	NA	CASSEFEGAVTEAFF	TGTGCCAGCAGTGAATTTGAGGGGGCGGTCACTGAAGCTTTCTTT
TRBV5-4	TRBJ2-5	NA	NA	CASSYGQGGKTQYF	TGTGCCAGCAGCTATGGCCAGGGTGGGAAGACCCAGTACTTC
TRBV7-6	TRBJ2-5	NA	NA	CASSLGTARETQYF	TGTGCCAGCAGCTTAGGTACGGCCAGGGAGACCCAGTACTTC
TRBV27	TRBJ2-1	NA	once	CATRSGTGSGEQFF	TGTGCCACCAGGTCCGGAACAGGGAGTGGTGAGCAGTTCTTC
TRBV30	TRBJ2-3	TRBD1	once	CALDRGADTQYF	TGTGCCTTGGACAGGGGGGCAGATACGCAGTATTTT
TRBV5-1	TRBJ2-5	TRBD2	once	CASSLGLAGVYGETQYF	TGCGCCAGCAGCCTTGGACTAGCGGGGGTTTATGGTGAGACCCAGTACTTC
TRBV4-1	TRBJ1-2	TRBD1	NA	CASTSPGQGGGYTF	TGCGCCAGCACCTCCCCCGGACAGGGTGGTGGCTACACCTTC
TRBV27	TRBJ1-2	TRBD1	NA	CASSPATGGIYGYTF	TGTGCCAGCAGTCCTGCCACAGGGGGCATCTATGGCTACACCTTC
TRBV6-1	TRBJ1-2	NA	NA	CASIPDPGQGGYTF	TGTGCCAGCATTCCAGACCCGGGTCAGGGTGGCTACACCTTC
TRBV27	TRBJ1-5	NA	NA	CASSYVWGGNQPQHF	TGTGCCAGCAGTTATGTTTGGGGGGGCAATCAGCCCCAGCATTTT
TRBV28	TRBJ2-7	NA	NA	CASTQGGGYYEQYF	TGTGCCAGCACTCAGGGGGGAGGATACTACGAGCAGTACTTC
TRBV5-4	TRBJ2-3	NA	NA	CASSLKVSPSTDTQYF	TGTGCCAGCAGCTTGAAGGTCTCCCCTAGCACAGATACGCAGTATTTT
TRBV5-1	TRBJ2-1	TRBD1	NA	CASSSLRQGNYNEQFF	TGCGCCAGCAGCTCACTCAGACAGGGGAACTACAATGAGCAGTTCTTC
TRBV10-2	TRBJ2-5	TRBD2	NA	CASSDSRGGETQYF	TGCGCCAGCAGTGACTCGCGGGGGGGAGAGACCCAGTACTTC
TRBV2	TRBJ2-1	TRBD2	NA	CASSLRLAGMHEQFF	TGTGCCAGCAGTCTTCGACTAGCGGGAATGCATGAGCAGTTCTTC
TRBV4-1	TRBJ1-1	NA	NA	CASSQVGRMNTEAFF	TGCGCCAGCAGCCAAGTGGGACGGATGAACACTGAAGCTTTCTTT
TRBV18	TRBJ1-1	NA	NA	CASSLWGDTEAFF	TGTGCCAGCTCGTTATGGGGGGACACTGAAGCTTTCTTT
TRBV7-9	TRBJ2-3	TRBD2	NA	CASSLALAGVKDTQYF	TGTGCCAGCAGCTTAGCGCTAGCGGGAGTAAAAGATACGCAGTATTTT
TRBV14	TRBJ2-7	NA	NA	CASSRLGEASYEQYF	TGTGCCAGCAGCCGACTGGGGGAGGCCAGCTACGAGCAGTACTTC
TRBV5-1	TRBJ2-5	TRBD1	NA	CASSRGTGGEETQYF	TGCGCCAGCAGCCGAGGGACAGGGGGCGAGGAGACCCAGTACTTC
TRBV6-1	TRBJ1-5	NA	NA	CASRAGYGNQPQHF	TGTGCCAGCAGGGCAGGGTATGGCAATCAGCCCCAGCATTTT
TRBV14	TRBJ2-2	TRBD2	NA	CASSRRLAGTGELFF	TGTGCCAGCAGCCGCCGACTAGCCGGGACCGGGGAGCTGTTTTTT
TRBV7-2	TRBJ2-1	NA	NA	CASSFGGRTYNEQFF	TGTGCCAGCAGCTTTGGGGGGAGGACCTACAATGAGCAGTTCTTC
TRBV30	TRBJ2-7	NA	NA	CAWSAGRYEQYF	TGTGCCTGGAGTGCAGGGCGGTACGAGCAGTACTTC
TRBV9	TRBJ2-4	TRBD1	NA	CASSPRTGTLQYF	TGTGCCAGCAGCCCCCGGACAGGGACCCTTCAGTACTTC
TRBV5-4	TRBJ2-5	TRBD1	few	CASSLGGTGRETQYF	TGTGCCAGCAGCTTGGGCGGGACAGGGAGAGAGACCCAGTACTTC